This T cell receptor (beta chain) was sequenced during a study of CXCR3-negative and CXCR3-positive naive CD8 T cells. Study-level points and caveats: In CXCR3-positive naive cells, the TRB CDR3s were more hydrophobic than in CXCR3-negative naive cells.

The method, 5' RACE with UMI labels, was used to prepare the TRB cDNA libraries. TCRdb re-called the 5' RACE reads and catalogs CDR3 proteins one per entry, DNA excluded. Its clone listing holds approximately 88,000 distinct CDR3 sequences. Germline V gene data show CDR1 as SGHVS and CDR2 as FQNEAQ. This CDR3 is 19 amino acids long. Note on this clonotype: No antigen is known for it.

The sorting of each CD8+ T cell subset was done in triplicate, at roughly 300,000 cells each. The V gene is TRBV7-8, the J gene TRBJ2-1; there is no DNA to check the TCRdb D call of TRBD2. Sequencing used naive CXCR3+ CD8+ T cells from blood. This sample's subset: CD45RO-CCR7+CD27+CD95- naive CD8+ T cells expressing CXCR3 (TNR3+). This TCR was sampled from a human donor in good health. Some clones in this sample may be carry-over from other donors' samples. CDR3 protein: CASSLVGGSLAGSNNEQFF.